The TCR beta chain under discussion was sequenced for a study of blood T cell repertoires in COVID-19. Across the study: The samples span acute and convalescent COVID-19 from the United States, Italy and Spain.

Authors' methods: Amplification of reference gene primers provided the estimated nucleated cell counts. Produced via immunoSEQ multiplex PCR; TCRdb's table is partial and in-frame only. That table is the source of V, J and clone size, and D and trimming were worked out from the DNA. The table has about 400,000 clones, about 87% seen once; the top ten hold around 2%. The study recruited people aged about 18 to 95 years across under 25 US areas. Cohort allocation depended upon clinical history that participants reported. V was pared by 2 bases and J by 6 bases, with 5 bases of the junction left unmatched. CDR3 length: 14 residues. CDR1 is LNHDA, CDR2 SQIVND, per germline (reference sequence).

The rearrangement links TRBV19 to TRBJ2-7; 9 bases map to TRBD1. What was sequenced was PBMCs or T cells enriched from blood (not recorded which). The receptor was isolated from a middle-aged man in a cohort exposed to, infected with or recovered from COVID-19 (not recorded which). CDR3 coding DNA: TGTGCCAGTAGTATACTTACAGGGGGCGGCGAGCAGTACTTC. Protein: CASSILTGGGEQYF.